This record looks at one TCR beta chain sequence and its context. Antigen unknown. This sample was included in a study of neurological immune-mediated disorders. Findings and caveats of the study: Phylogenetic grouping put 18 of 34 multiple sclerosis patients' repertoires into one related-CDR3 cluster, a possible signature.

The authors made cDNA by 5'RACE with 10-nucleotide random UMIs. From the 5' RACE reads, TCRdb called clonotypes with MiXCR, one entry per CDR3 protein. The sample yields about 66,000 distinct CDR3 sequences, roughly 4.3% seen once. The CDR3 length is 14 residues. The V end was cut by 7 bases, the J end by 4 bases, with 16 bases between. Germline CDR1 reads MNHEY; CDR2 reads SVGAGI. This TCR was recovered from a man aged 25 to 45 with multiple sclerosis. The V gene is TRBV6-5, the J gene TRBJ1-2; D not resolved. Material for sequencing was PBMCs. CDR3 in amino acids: CASIKFGGIYGYTF. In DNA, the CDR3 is TGTGCCAGCATAAAGTTCGGTGGCATCTATGGCTACACCTTC.